These 8 T cell receptor beta chains came from one sample sequenced in a study of blood T cells in healthy people across ages. Combining a sample-barcoded 5' primer with a J-beta primer mix, a second PCR ran for roughly 7 to 12 cycles. MiXCR was run by TCRdb on the 5' RACE reads, yielding one entry per CDR3 protein. The sample records 750,000 to 950,000 distinct CDR3 sequences, almost 30% being singletons. The same specimen was also included in a second study, on T cells of mothers and their children.

Sequences were obtained from blood. Every receptor here comes from a woman in her thirties or forties in good health.

To note about this clonotype: One junction end does not reproduce the germline sequence, and a read error may be involved. The chain recombines TRBV5-5 with TRBJ2-3, with 15 bases aligning to TRBD2. The germline CDR1 and CDR2 sequences are SGHKS and YYEKEE (reference sequence). The CDR3 consists of 17 residues. DNA of the CDR3: TGTGCCGGCAGCCCGGGACTAGCGGGGGGACTCACAGATACGCAGTATTTT. Its protein is CAGSPGLAGGLTDTQYF.

A few counts support this clonotype. The chain recombines TRBV24-1 with TRBJ2-1, with no clear D. The CDR3 has 14 amino acids. CDR1 is KGHDR, CDR2 SFDVKD, per germline. V lost 4 bases, J lost 4 bases, and 10 bases lay in between. CDR3 loop: CATSEQPRYNEQFF. CDR3 sequence (DNA): TGTGCCACCAGTGAACAGCCTCGATACAATGAGCAGTTCTTC.

The V and J genes are TRBV7-2 and TRBJ2-1; 7 positions agree with TRBD1. V gave up 4 bases and J gave up 1 base; unmatched junction bases: 7. The CDR3 spans 16 residues. Germline V lookup: CDR1 SGHTA, CDR2 FQGNSA. The CDR3 region is CASSYTGVWSYNEQFF. The CDR3 nucleotides are TGTGCCAGCAGCTACACAGGGGTTTGGTCCTACAATGAGCAGTTCTTC.

This clonotype came up a few times. The chain has TRBV7-9 and TRBJ1-1; D call uncertain. V lost 5 bases and J 5 bases, leaving 18 bases between the germline ends. The CDR3 spans 15 residues. Germline V gene lookup returns CDR1 SEHNR and CDR2 FQNEAQ (reference sequence). For the CDR3, the DNA is TGTGCCAGCAGCCCCTTGGAGGGCCGCCAGACTGAAGCTTTCTTT. Amino acid sequence: CASSPLEGRQTEAFF.

There are many counts of this clonotype. The chain uses TRBV7-2 and TRBJ2-7, with TRBD1 matching 7 bases. Germline V gene sequence: CDR1 SGHTA, CDR2 FQGNSA. With 3 bases clipped from V and 2 bases from J, the junction kept 4 bases outside the gene matches. The length of the CDR3 is 14 residues. CDR3 nucleotides: TGTGCCAGCAGCTTGGGACAGCCACCCTACGAGCAGTACTTC. Residues: CASSLGQPPYEQYF.

Comments on this clonotype: With a much larger clone just one base away, this may be a read error. The chain employs TRBV7-2 and TRBJ1-1; D gene unclear. Between the trimmed V and J ends, which lost 6 bases and 5 bases, there was a span of 16 bases. This CDR3 is 14 amino acids long. CDR1 is SGHTA, CDR2 FQGNSA, per germline. CDR3 region: CASSRIGWGTEAFF. Written as DNA, the CDR3 is TGTGCCAGCAGTCGTATAGGGTGGGGTACTGAAGCTTTCTTT.

The V and J genes are TRBV4-3 and TRBJ2-7; D not certain. The end of the DNA aligns better with TRBJ2-5, so the J call may be wrong. Germline CDR1 reads LGHNA; CDR2 reads YSLEER. CDR3 size: 13 residues. Here the CDR3 DNA reads TGCGCCAGCAGCCAAGCTCCCGGGCCGACCCAGTACTTC. Protein product: CASSQAPGPTQYF.

The rearrangement uses TRBV28 and TRBJ2-7, with D unresolved. V was shortened by 6 bases and J by 4 bases, with 10 bases between the two germline ends. The CDR3 is 12 amino acids. From germline, CDR1 is MDHEN and CDR2 SYDVKM. CDR3 sequence reads: CASRQYTYEQYF. The DNA for the CDR3 is TGTGCCAGCAGACAGTACACGTACGAGCAGTACTTC. The whole variable domain, remainder taken from reference TRBV28 and TRBJ2-7, is DVKVTQSSRYLVKRTGEKVFLECVQDMDHENMFWYRQDPGLGLRLIYFSYDVKMKEKGDIPEGYSVSREKKERFSLILESASTNQTSMYLCASRQYTYEQYFGPGTRLTVT.